One and the same sample provided the 21 T cell receptor beta chains below, sequenced in a study of cytomegalovirus exposure and HLA in healthy donors. The PCR used 60 Vbeta and 13 Jbeta primers. Using immunoSEQ multiplex PCR, the repertoire was profiled, and TCRdb retains in-frame clones only, with some absent. The repertoire has 100,000 to 120,000 clones, roughly 70% of them found once; the top ten carry roughly 4.2%. The sample consisted of PBMCs. Receptors originate from a woman between 40 and 50 years old in good health and CMV-seropositive.

This clone has only one observation. The gene calls are TRBV19 and TRBJ1-2; 8 nucleotides agree with TRBD1. CDR1 and CDR2 (germline): LNHDA, SQIVND (reference sequence). The CDR3 is made up of 15 amino acids. V lost 5 bases to trimming and J lost 4 bases; unmatched junction nucleotides: 9. CDR3 sequence: CASSGDRQGVYGYTF. CDR3 in DNA: TGTGCCAGTAGTGGGGACAGGCAAGGTGTCTATGGCTACACCTTC.

Of note for this clone: Compared with germline, one end of the junction differs, possibly owing to a read error. The rearrangement joins TRBV4-3 to TRBJ1-2, with a tentative D call TRBD1 (6 bases). Germline V lookup: CDR1 LGHNA, CDR2 YSLEER. The CDR3 is made up of 14 amino acids. CDR3 nucleotides: TGCGCCAGCAGCCAAGGGGGGCCGGCCGGCTACCCTTGGTTC. Its protein product is CASSQGGPAGYPWF.

The chain joins TRBV4-3 to TRBJ1-1; 11 nucleotides agree with TRBD1. V trimming: 2 bases; J trimming: 4 bases; junction bases outside the gene matches: 3. CDR1 is LGHNA and CDR2 is YSLEER in the germline V gene. The CDR3 consists of 15 residues. CDR3 region: CASSQRTGGGTEAFF. The CDR3 nucleotides are TGCGCCAGCAGCCAACGGACAGGGGGCGGCACTGAAGCTTTCTTT.

The rearrangement joins TRBV6-6 to TRBJ2-1, with 7 bases lining up with TRBD2. J was trimmed by 1 base and V by 7 bases; bases with no gene match: 4. Germline V CDR1 and CDR2: MNHNY, SVGAGI (reference sequence). The CDR3 length is 14 residues. The CDR3 bases are TGTGCCAGCACGCTAGCGGTTTCCTACAATGAGCAGTTCTTC. It yields the protein CASTLAVSYNEQFF.

For the CDR3, the DNA is TGTGCCAGCAGACGAGACAGGGAGAATGGCTACACCTTC. Translating gives CASRRDRENGYTF. J is TRBJ1-2 and V is TRBV6-5; 7 bases align to TRBD1. This CDR3 region has 13 residues. The germline V gene encodes CDR1 MNHEY and CDR2 SVGAGI. J was trimmed by 6 bases and V by 6 bases; bases with no gene match: 7.

CDR3 DNA: TGCGCCAGCAGCCAAGAAGTGGCGGACACTGAAGCTTTCTTT. Its protein is CASSQEVADTEAFF. This sequence joins TRBV4-3 and TRBJ1-1; no firm D call. There are 14 residues in the CDR3. The ends were cut back, 0 bases at V and 3 bases at J, with 8 bases in the middle. Germline values: CDR1 LGHNA, CDR2 YSLEER.

The gene calls are TRBV7-9 and TRBJ2-1, with 12 bases matching TRBD2. There are 18 residues in the CDR3. The ends lost 1 base at V and 6 bases at J; junction bases unmatched: 10. Germline loops: CDR1 SEHNR, CDR2 FQNEAQ (reference sequence). The CDR3 region is CASSLGRTSGKGSNEQFF. CDR3 coding DNA: TGTGCCAGCAGCTTAGGGCGGACTAGCGGGAAGGGCTCCAATGAGCAGTTCTTC.

The chain is built from TRBV18 and TRBJ1-3, with D possibly being TRBD1 (5 bases). Trimming removed 3 bases from V and 0 bases from J, with 21 bases in between. The CDR3 spans 19 residues. Germline V gene sequence: CDR1 KGHSH, CDR2 LQKENI. This chain's CDR3 is CASSPSRPGLLSSGNTIYF. The CDR3, as DNA: TGTGCCAGCTCACCTTCCCGCCCGGGACTCTTGAGCTCTGGAAACACCATATATTTT.

The table lists this clone with a count of one. This rearrangement joins TRBV19 to TRBJ2-7; no reliable D call. CDR1 and CDR2 from the germline V gene are LNHDA and SQIVND (reference sequence). With 1 base removed from V and 2 bases from J, the gap between germline ends came to 9 bases. The CDR3 extends over 14 amino acids. CDR3 nucleotide sequence: TGTGCCAGTAGTATAGGAACGTCTACCTACGAGCAGTACTTC. Amino acid sequence: CASSIGTSTYEQYF.

V gene TRBV29-1 combines with J gene TRBJ2-1; D gene unclear. Germline V lookup: CDR1 SQVTM, CDR2 ANQGSEA. Between the trimmed V and J ends, which lost 4 bases and 6 bases, there was a span of 10 bases. The length of the CDR3 is 12 residues. CDR3 loop: CSVVGNGNEQFF. CDR3 nucleotides: TGCAGCGTTGTGGGCAACGGCAATGAGCAGTTCTTC.

V usage is TRBV5-1 and J usage is TRBJ1-3; D perhaps matches TRBD1 (5 bases). Germline CDR1 and CDR2: SGHRS and YFSETQ. The CDR3 extends over 16 amino acids. Trimming left V 2 bases short and J 0 bases short, with 12 bases between. The CDR3 coding sequence is TGCGCCAGCAGCTTCGGGACTATAATCTCTGGAAACACCATATATTTT. This encodes CASSFGTIISGNTIYF.

This rearrangement joins TRBV11-1 to TRBJ2-1; 11 bases fit TRBD1. The length of the CDR3 is 16 residues. V lost 5 bases to trimming and J lost 7 bases; unmatched junction nucleotides: 10. Germline CDR1 is SGHAT and CDR2 is FQDESV (reference sequence). The CDR3 nucleotides read TGTGCCAGCAGCCCCGTAGGGACAGGGGGGGAGAATGAGCAGTTCTTC. It yields the protein CASSPVGTGGENEQFF.

This chain joins TRBV19 and TRBJ1-2, with TRBD1 identical over 7 bases. Per the germline V gene, CDR1 is LNHDA and CDR2 is SQIVND (reference sequence). This CDR3 is 17 amino acids long. The junction had 15 bases not matched to a gene; V was cut back by 3 bases and J by 5 bases. The CDR3 DNA follows: TGTGCCAGTAGTATTCTCAAAGCACAGGGGATCCCTTATGGCTACACCTTC. It is translated as CASSILKAQGIPYGYTF.

The genes are TRBV27 and TRBJ1-5, with D uncertain. Per the germline V gene, CDR1 is MNHEY and CDR2 is SMNVEV (reference sequence). The V gene lost 3 bases and the J gene lost 3 bases, with 9 bases spanning the gap. The CDR3 extends over 14 amino acids. The CDR3: CASSFRGFNQPQHF. The CDR3, as DNA: TGTGCCAGCAGTTTCCGGGGATTCAATCAGCCCCAGCATTTT.

The chain carries TRBV18 and TRBJ2-7; 7 positions match TRBD1. The CDR3 is made up of 17 amino acids. The germline CDR1 and CDR2 sequences are KGHSH and LQKENI. The V gene end was trimmed by 2 bases and the J gene end by 1 base; junction bases not matched to a gene: 11. CDR3 amino acids: CASSPSLGGVGSYEQYF. CDR3 DNA: TGTGCCAGCTCACCATCGTTAGGGGGCGTTGGGTCCTACGAGCAGTACTTC.

DNA for the CDR3: TGCGCCAGCAGCTTGTCCCCACGCGGACAGAGCTCTGGAAACACCATATATTTT. It specifies CASSLSPRGQSSGNTIYF. This chain uses TRBV5-1 with TRBJ1-3; maybe TRBD1 (6 bases). The CDR3 has 18 amino acids. Trimming left V 1 base short and J 0 bases short, with 17 bases between. Germline V CDR1 and CDR2: SGHRS, YFSETQ.

This sequence joins TRBV6-4 and TRBJ1-4; D gene uncertain. CDR1 is MRHNA, CDR2 SNTAGT, per germline. The CDR3 totals 14 residues. V lost 2 bases, J lost 5 bases, and 9 bases lay in between. The DNA of the CDR3 is TGTGCCAGCAGTGACGACACGTTCAATGAAAAACTGTTTTTT. Protein sequence: CASSDDTFNEKLFF.

The CDR3 nucleotides are TGTGCCAGCAGTTTTTCGGGACAAGGAACAACTAATGAAAAACTGTTTTTT. Its translation is CASSFSGQGTTNEKLFF. The chain combines TRBV27 with TRBJ1-4, with a possible D match to TRBD1 (6 bases). From germline, CDR1 is MNHEY and CDR2 SMNVEV (reference sequence). The CDR3 consists of 17 residues. Trimming left V 3 bases short and J 0 bases short, with 14 bases between.

The chain recombines TRBV5-1 with TRBJ2-3, with D unclear. The germline V gene has CDR1 SGHRS and CDR2 YFSETQ. The V end lost 7 bases, the J end lost 2 bases, and 8 bases lay between the germline ends. The CDR3 runs to 12 residues. The CDR3 DNA reads TGCGCCAGCGCTTTAGCCACAGATACGCAGTATTTT. Amino acid sequence: CASALATDTQYF.

This chain uses TRBV9 with TRBJ2-2, with 7 bases lining up with TRBD2. CDR3 length: 16 amino acids. The germline CDR1 and CDR2 sequences are SGDLS and YYNGEE. Losses at the gene ends were 4 bases for V and 0 bases for J; bases not matched to a gene: 6. In nucleotides, the CDR3 is TGTGCCAGCAGCCGTCCGGGACTAACGAACACCGGGGAGCTGTTTTTT. Translating gives CASSRPGLTNTGELFF.

The rearrangement joins TRBV7-8 to TRBJ2-7; 7 positions match TRBD2. The CDR3 runs 12 residues. CDR1 and CDR2 from the germline V gene are SGHVS and FQNEAQ. V shed 5 bases and J 7 bases; nucleotides not matched to a gene: 5. CDR3 region: CASSTQGGEQYF. The CDR3 coding sequence is TGTGCCAGCAGCACTCAGGGAGGGGAGCAGTACTTC.